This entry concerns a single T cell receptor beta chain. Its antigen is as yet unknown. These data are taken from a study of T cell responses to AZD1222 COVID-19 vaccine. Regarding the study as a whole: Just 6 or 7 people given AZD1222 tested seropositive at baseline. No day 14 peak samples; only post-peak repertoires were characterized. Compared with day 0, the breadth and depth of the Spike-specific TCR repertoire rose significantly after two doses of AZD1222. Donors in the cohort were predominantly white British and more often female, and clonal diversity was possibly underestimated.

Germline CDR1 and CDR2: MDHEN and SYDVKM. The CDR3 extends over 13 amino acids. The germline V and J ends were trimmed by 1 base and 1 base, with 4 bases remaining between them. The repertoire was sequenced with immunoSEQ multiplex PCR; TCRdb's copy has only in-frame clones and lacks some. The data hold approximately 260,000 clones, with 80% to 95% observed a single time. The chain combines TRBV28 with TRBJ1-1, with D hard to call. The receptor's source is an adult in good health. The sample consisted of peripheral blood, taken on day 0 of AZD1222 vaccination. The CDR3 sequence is CASSLFRNTEAFF. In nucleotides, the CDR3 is TGTGCCAGCAGTTTATTCAGGAACACTGAAGCTTTCTTT.